The 26 T cell receptor beta chains presented below share a single source sample, sequenced in a study of beta chain features in type 1 diabetes. What was sequenced were expressed TCRB transcripts, since all of the isolated RNA had been reverse transcribed. Sequencing was performed with immunoSEQ multiplex PCR; in TCRdb, only in-frame clones are kept and a portion is missing. Counted here are 200,000 to 250,000 clones, roughly 15% occurring once; the ten biggest clones make up around 0.03%. The material sequenced was naive CD4+ T cells from blood. The source is a woman in her forties in good health.

The chain couples TRBV29-1 to TRBJ2-5, with D maybe TRBD1 (7 bases). Germline V gene lookup returns CDR1 SQVTM and CDR2 ANQGSEA. V dropped 7 bases and J dropped 4 bases, with 13 bases sitting between them. The CDR3 consists of 12 residues. The CDR3 DNA is TGCAGCGGGGGGGCAGGGGGAGAGACCCAGTACTTC. As protein: CSGGAGGETQYF.

In this sample, this clone turned up a few times. One junction end does not reproduce the germline sequence, and a read error may be involved. This chain uses TRBV7-2 with TRBJ2-3; 16 nucleotides align to TRBD2. Germline values: CDR1 SGHTA, CDR2 FQGNSA. This CDR3 comprises 13 residues. CDR3 amino acids: CASSLEGTSGGDF. The CDR3 DNA reads as TGTGCCAGCAGCTTAGAGGGGACTAGCGGGGGGGATTTT.

This clone was picked up a small number of times. The V call is TRBV4-3, the J call TRBJ2-1; a possible D gene is TRBD1 (5 bases). The CDR3 has 15 residues. Trimming took 0 bases from V and 5 from J, leaving 11 bases between them. Germline assignment: CDR1 LGHNA and CDR2 YSLEER. DNA for the CDR3: TGCGCCAGCAGCCAAGATTCAGGGCGCGACAATGAGCAGTTCTTC. Encoded protein: CASSQDSGRDNEQFF.

This chain uses TRBV7-9 with TRBJ2-5, with D uncertain. The CDR3 is 17 residues long. The V end was cut by 5 bases, the J end by 0 bases, with 19 bases between. From germline, CDR1 is SEHNR and CDR2 FQNEAQ (reference sequence). The CDR3: CASSPGFGLGYQETQYF. DNA for the CDR3: TGTGCCAGCAGCCCCGGATTTGGGCTTGGGTACCAAGAGACCCAGTACTTC.

This clone was picked up a small number of times. The V and J genes are TRBV7-2 and TRBJ1-2, with D possibly being TRBD1 (6 bases). V was shortened by 5 bases and J by 5 bases, with 18 bases between the two germline ends. Germline loops: CDR1 SGHTA, CDR2 FQGNSA. The length of the CDR3 is 15 residues. The CDR3 loop is CASSPIRGVWYGYTF. For the CDR3, the DNA is TGTGCCAGCAGCCCCATCAGGGGTGTGTGGTATGGCTACACCTTC.

This clone came up a few times. The chain carries TRBV6-5 and TRBJ1-2; D might be TRBD1 (5 bases). V was shortened by 5 bases and J by 5 bases, with 15 bases between the two germline ends. Germline-derived CDR1 and CDR2 are MNHEY and SVGAGI. The length of the CDR3 is 14 residues. The CDR3 nucleotides read TGTGCCAGCAGTCCTCAGGGAATGCTATATGGCTACACCTTC. Translating it yields CASSPQGMLYGYTF.

A few counts support this clone. The chain recombines TRBV19 with TRBJ2-2; D may be TRBD2 (6 bases). The CDR3 extends over 15 amino acids. Between the trimmed V and J ends, which lost 1 base and 3 bases, there was a span of 9 bases. In germline, CDR1 is LNHDA, CDR2 SQIVND (reference sequence). The CDR3 DNA reads as TGTGCCAGTAGTATAGCACGGGGGTACACCGGGGAGCTGTTTTTT. Its protein is CASSIARGYTGELFF.

A few counts support this clone. The chain joins TRBV5-1 to TRBJ1-1, with TRBD1 as a possible D gene (6 bases). CDR3 length: 13 amino acids. Trimming shortened V by 4 bases and J by 4 bases, and 11 bases separated the two germline ends. The V gene's germline CDR1 is SGHRS and CDR2 YFSETQ. The CDR3 reads CASSQTGLTEAFF. The CDR3, as DNA: TGCGCCAGCAGCCAGACAGGACTCACTGAAGCTTTCTTT. The variable domain in full, with the rest retrieved from reference TRBV5-1 and TRBJ1-1, is KAGVTQTPRYLIKTRGQQVTLSCSPISGHRSVSWYQQTPGQGLQFLFEYFSETQRNKGNFPGRFSGRQFSNSRSEMNVSTLELGDSALYLCASSQTGLTEAFFGQGTRLTVV.

The chain links TRBV2 to TRBJ1-4; a weak D match, TRBD1 (5 bases). The length of the CDR3 is 13 residues. Trimming pared 6 bases from V and 7 bases from J, leaving 12 bases between. Per the germline V gene, CDR1 is SNHLY and CDR2 is FYNNEI. The CDR3 reads CASSGGWGEKLFF. Written as DNA, the CDR3 is TGTGCCAGCAGCGGGGGATGGGGTGAAAAACTGTTTTTT. The whole variable domain, remainder taken from reference TRBV2 and TRBJ1-4, is EPEVTQTPSHQVTQMGQEVILRCVPISNHLYFYWYRQILGQKVEFLVSFYNNEISEKSEIFDDQFSVERPDGSNFTLKIRSTKLEDSAMYFCASSGGWGEKLFFGSGTQLSVL.

The rearrangement uses TRBV4-2 and TRBJ2-2, with 9 bases fitting TRBD2. The ends lost 5 bases at V and 7 bases at J; junction bases unmatched: 14. The germline CDR1 and CDR2 sequences are LGHNA and YNFKEQ. CDR3 size: 17 residues. CDR3 loop: CASSSQRWASGIGELFF. The CDR3 bases are TGTGCCAGCAGCTCCCAAAGGTGGGCTAGCGGGATCGGGGAGCTGTTTTTT.

This sequence joins TRBV4-3 and TRBJ2-1, with 11 positions matching TRBD2. V lost 1 base, J lost 7 bases, and 15 bases stayed unmatched. Looked up from germline, CDR1 is LGHNA and CDR2 is YSLEER. The CDR3 spans 19 residues. The CDR3 coding sequence is TGCGCCAGCAGCCAAGGGAGACTAGCGGGGTCGATCGGGCGTAATGAGCAGTTCTTC. This translates into CASSQGRLAGSIGRNEQFF.

This clone was recorded a few times. The CDR3 sequence is CASSQQVGGLSYEQYF. As DNA, the CDR3 is TGCGCCAGCAGCCAACAAGTGGGGGGACTCTCCTACGAGCAGTACTTC. The J gene is TRBJ2-7, the V gene TRBV4-1; TRBD2 might be the D (6 bases). Germline V CDR1 and CDR2: MGHRA, YSYEKL. V was pared by 2 bases and J by 0 bases, with 14 bases between. The CDR3 runs 16 residues.

The V gene is TRBV18, the J gene TRBJ1-1; D not certain. Trimming removed 2 bases from V and 2 bases from J, with 12 bases in between. Looked up from germline, CDR1 is KGHSH and CDR2 is LQKENI. The CDR3 has 15 residues. CDR3 amino acids: CASSPYGLSNTEAFF. The CDR3 region has the DNA TGTGCCAGCTCACCATACGGACTCTCTAACACTGAAGCTTTCTTT. Variable domain in full (rest from reference TRBV18 and TRBJ1-1): NAGVMQNPRHLVRRRGQEARLRCSPMKGHSHVYWYRQLPEEGLKFMVYLQKENIIDESGMPKERFSAEFPKEGPSILRIQQVVRGDSAAYFCASSPYGLSNTEAFFGQGTRLTVV.

As for this clone: Other nucleotide sequences in the sample specify the same CDR3. The V call is TRBV18, the J call TRBJ1-2; possibly TRBD1 for D (5 bases). The V gene lost 3 bases and the J gene lost 0 bases, with 5 bases spanning the gap. This CDR3 has 13 residues. Germline lookup yields CDR1 KGHSH and CDR2 LQKENI. This CDR3 reads CASSPDTNYGYTF. The CDR3 coding sequence is TGTGCCAGCTCACCGGACACTAACTATGGCTACACCTTC.

In its sample, this clone was seen a few times. The chain carries TRBV7-9 and TRBJ1-5; 7 bases map to TRBD1. Germline-derived CDR1 and CDR2 are SEHNR and FQNEAQ (reference sequence). The CDR3 totals 15 residues. Losses at the gene ends were 4 bases for V and 7 bases for J; bases not matched to a gene: 10. DNA for the CDR3: TGTGCCAGCAGCTCCGAAGGGGGCTCCGGGCAGCCCCAGCATTTT. Translating it yields CASSSEGGSGQPQHF. Full variable domain (missing parts from reference TRBV7-9 and TRBJ1-5): DTGVSQNPRHKITKRGQNVTFRCDPISEHNRLYWYRQTLGQGPEFLTYFQNEAQLEKSRLLSDRFSAERPKGSFSTLEIQRTEQGDSAMYLCASSSEGGSGQPQHFGDGTRLSIL.

The V call is TRBV10-1, the J call TRBJ1-1, with D possibly TRBD1 on 5 matching bases. This CDR3 comprises 14 residues. CDR1 is WNHNN, CDR2 SYGVQD, per germline (reference sequence). V was shortened by 4 bases and J by 1 base, with 10 bases between the two germline ends. CDR3 loop: CASSAGWQNTEAFF. Here the CDR3 DNA reads TGCGCCAGCAGTGCAGGGTGGCAGAACACTGAAGCTTTCTTT.

This chain joins TRBV5-1 and TRBJ2-3; 9 positions agree with TRBD1. V gave up 3 bases and J gave up 4 bases; unmatched junction bases: 6. The germline gives CDR1 SGHRS, CDR2 YFSETQ. The length of the CDR3 is 15 residues. The CDR3 DNA reads TGCGCCAGCAGCTCGCCGGGACAGGGATCAGATACGCAGTATTTT. Its protein product is CASSSPGQGSDTQYF.

The CDR3 DNA reads as TGTGCCAGCAGCTTACCCGTAGAGACCCAGTACTTC. Its protein product is CASSLPVETQYF. This chain links TRBV7-9 with TRBJ2-5; unclear D gene. Germline lookup yields CDR1 SEHNR and CDR2 FQNEAQ (reference sequence). Deletions cut 2 bases from V and 4 bases from J, with 5 bases between. CDR3 length: 12 residues.

The chain is built from TRBV5-1 and TRBJ1-4, with D unclear. V lost 4 bases and J lost 3, with 7 bases in between. Germline V gene data show CDR1 as SGHRS and CDR2 as YFSETQ. The CDR3 extends over 13 amino acids. CDR3 coding DNA: TGCGCCAGCAGCCCCGGTCCTAATGAAAAACTGTTTTTT. It codes for CASSPGPNEKLFF. Drawing the rest from reference TRBV5-1 and TRBJ1-4, the complete variable domain is KAGVTQTPRYLIKTRGQQVTLSCSPISGHRSVSWYQQTPGQGLQFLFEYFSETQRNKGNFPGRFSGRQFSNSRSEMNVSTLELGDSALYLCASSPGPNEKLFFGSGTQLSVL.

The V gene is TRBV6-5, the J gene TRBJ1-6; 8 bases map to TRBD1. The CDR3 loop spans 15 amino acids. CDR1 and CDR2 (germline): MNHEY, SVGAGI. Trimming took 7 bases from V and 5 from J; bases not matched to a gene: 7. The chain's CDR3 is CASTRTGLNNSPLHF. As DNA, the CDR3 is TGTGCCAGCACCAGGACAGGGCTAAATAATTCACCCCTCCACTTT.

This clone was seen a handful of times. V and J are TRBV5-1 and TRBJ1-1, with D maybe TRBD1 (5 bases). The V and J ends lost 0 bases and 3 bases respectively, with 6 bases between them. The CDR3 is made up of 13 amino acids. Germline loops: CDR1 SGHRS, CDR2 YFSETQ. The CDR3 protein is CASSLATDTEAFF. Here the CDR3 DNA reads TGCGCCAGCAGCTTGGCGACAGACACTGAAGCTTTCTTT.

The chain recombines TRBV4-1 with TRBJ2-3, with 10 bases matching TRBD1. The CDR3 totals 16 residues. Trimming at V came to 3 bases and at J to 3 bases, leaving 6 bases not matched to a gene. From germline, CDR1 is MGHRA and CDR2 YSYEKL. The CDR3 DNA is TGCGCCAGCAGCCATCGCCCGGGACAGGGGACAGATACGCAGTATTTT. Its protein product is CASSHRPGQGTDTQYF.

This chain connects TRBV6-5 to TRBJ2-7, with D perhaps TRBD1 (6 bases). CDR1 and CDR2 (germline): MNHEY, SVGAGI. Deletions cut 10 bases from V and 9 bases from J, with 22 bases between. This CDR3 has 13 residues. DNA for the CDR3: TGTGCCACCAAAGCTGAATGGGGGCCGGGGCAGTACTTC. Its translation: CATKAEWGPGQYF.

CDR3 DNA: TGCGCCAGCAGCCTAGACAGGGGAAACTATGGCTACACCTTC. As protein: CASSLDRGNYGYTF. The rearrangement links TRBV4-1 to TRBJ1-2, with 8 bases that match TRBD1. The CDR3 totals 14 residues. The V gene end was trimmed by 4 bases and the J gene end by 2 bases; junction bases not matched to a gene: 3. Looked up from germline, CDR1 is MGHRA and CDR2 is YSYEKL.

This clone appeared a few times. This rearrangement joins TRBV10-2 to TRBJ2-3; D may be TRBD2 (5 bases). The CDR3 is made up of 14 amino acids. V gave up 4 bases and J gave up 1 base, with 9 bases separating them. Germline-derived CDR1 and CDR2 are WSHSY and SAAADI. CDR3 residues: CASSVPGGTDTQYF. CDR3 sequence (DNA): TGCGCCAGCAGTGTGCCCGGGGGCACAGATACGCAGTATTTT.

A few counts support this clone. The V call is TRBV6-5, the J call TRBJ2-7; perhaps TRBD2 as D (5 bases). This CDR3 has 15 amino acids. V was clipped by 0 bases and J by 3 bases, with 12 bases between them. The germline V gene has CDR1 MNHEY and CDR2 SVGAGI. The CDR3 nucleotides read TGTGCCAGCAGTTACTCGACGGCTAGCCTCTACGAGCAGTACTTC. This codes for CASSYSTASLYEQYF.